One sample yielded the 16 T cell receptor beta chains listed below, sequenced in a study of CD8+CD57+ T cells in acquired aplastic anemia. TCR beta VDJ combinations and CDR3 sequences were profiled from genomic DNA. TCRdb fed the reads into MiXCR, producing one record per CDR3 protein. The sample records about 160,000 distinct CDR3 sequences, roughly 40% being singletons. The sequenced material came from sorted CD4+, CD8+, or CD8+CD57+ T cells (not recorded which) from PBMCs. The receptors derive from a human donor in good health.

The gene calls are TRBV5-1 and TRBJ1-1, with D possibly TRBD1 on 5 matching bases. The length of the CDR3 is 14 residues. Trimming shortened V by 1 base and J by 2 bases, and 9 bases separated the two germline ends. CDR1 SGHRS and CDR2 YFSETQ come from the germline V gene. CDR3 nucleotides: TGCGCCAGCAGCTTGCGGGGGATAAACACTGAAGCTTTCTTT. As protein: CASSLRGINTEAFF. Using reference TRBV5-1 and TRBJ1-1 for the parts outside the CDR3, the full variable domain is KAGVTQTPRYLIKTRGQQVTLSCSPISGHRSVSWYQQTPGQGLQFLFEYFSETQRNKGNFPGRFSGRQFSNSRSEMNVSTLELGDSALYLCASSLRGINTEAFFGQGTRLTVV.

This clonotype was seen more than once but under ten times. Given a much more abundant clone one base away, this may be a read error. The CDR3 spells CSAGTSGDTDTQYF. CDR3 sequence (DNA): TGCAGTGCCGGGACTAGCGGAGACACAGATACGCAGTATTTT. The rearrangement joins TRBV20-1 to TRBJ2-3, with 11 bases that match TRBD2. The length of the CDR3 is 14 residues. Trimming took 6 bases from V and 2 from J; bases not matched to a gene: 4. The V gene's germline CDR1 is DFQATT and CDR2 SNEGSKA (reference sequence).

Points on this clonotype: A much larger clone lies one base from this, so it may be a read error. V gene TRBV20-1 combines with J gene TRBJ1-1; the match to TRBD1 covers 7 bases. The CDR3 is 12 residues long. Germline V lookup: CDR1 DFQATT, CDR2 SNEGSKA (reference sequence). CDR3 loop: CSAPRGNTEALF. The CDR3 DNA reads TGCAGTGCGCCCAGGGGGAACACTGAAGCTCTCTTT.

This clonotype was picked up many times. The chain couples TRBV20-1 to TRBJ2-5; D not resolved. The CDR3 is 15 residues long. Germline CDR1 and CDR2: DFQATT and SNEGSKA (reference sequence). Trimming removed 0 bases from V and 2 bases from J, with 13 bases in between. CDR3 protein: CSARDPPLGQETQYF. CDR3 nucleotide sequence: TGCAGTGCTAGAGATCCCCCTCTCGGGCAAGAGACCCAGTACTTC.

The chain carries TRBV19 and TRBJ1-2, with D perhaps matching TRBD1 (6 bases). Trimming cost V 7 bases and J 0 bases, with 12 bases left between them. The V gene's germline CDR1 is LNHDA and CDR2 SQIVND (reference sequence). This CDR3 is built from 14 residues. The CDR3 DNA reads as TGTGCCAGTAAAGCTCCAGGGGCTAACTATGGCTACACCTTC. Its protein is CASKAPGANYGYTF.

This clonotype was picked up many times. J is TRBJ2-7 and V is TRBV3-1; D remains ambiguous. The CDR3 sequence is 14 residues long. Germline values: CDR1 LGHDT, CDR2 YNNKEL (reference sequence). Trimming took 4 bases from V and 3 from J, leaving 13 bases between them. The CDR3 here is CASSRQPTVYEQYF. The CDR3 DNA follows: TGTGCCAGCAGCCGACAACCCACGGTCTACGAGCAGTACTTC.

This clonotype was seen many times. The chain couples TRBV5-1 to TRBJ2-7; 10 bases match TRBD1. Germline CDR1 SGHRS, CDR2 YFSETQ. V lost 2 bases, J lost 1 base, and 6 bases stayed unmatched. The CDR3 has 16 amino acids. CDR3 residues: CASSFAPGQGSYEQYF. The CDR3 region has the DNA TGCGCCAGCAGCTTCGCACCGGGACAGGGGTCCTACGAGCAGTACTTC. Full variable domain (outside the CDR3, taken from reference TRBV5-1 and TRBJ2-7): KAGVTQTPRYLIKTRGQQVTLSCSPISGHRSVSWYQQTPGQGLQFLFEYFSETQRNKGNFPGRFSGRQFSNSRSEMNVSTLELGDSALYLCASSFAPGQGSYEQYFGPGTRLTVT.

This rearrangement joins TRBV28 to TRBJ2-7; TRBD1 agrees at 10 bases. The V gene's germline CDR1 is MDHEN and CDR2 SYDVKM. The CDR3 covers 16 residues. V lost 5 bases and J lost 3; bases outside the gene matches: 10. CDR3 amino acids: CASSGGGGQGNYEQYF. The CDR3 nucleotides are TGTGCCAGCAGTGGGGGCGGGGGACAGGGGAACTACGAGCAGTACTTC.

At least ten counts were recorded for this clonotype. The V and J genes are TRBV6-2 or TRBV6-3 and TRBJ1-1; no reliable D call. Trimming took 3 bases from V and 10 from J, leaving 9 bases between them. The CDR3 contains 11 residues. Germline V lookup: CDR1 MNHEY, CDR2 SVGEGT. CDR3 sequence (DNA): TGTGCCAGCAGTTATCAGATGGGAGCTTTCTTT. Protein product: CASSYQMGAFF.

This clonotype was found many times. The chain has TRBV7-9 and TRBJ2-1; TRBD2 aligns across 9 bases. Germline trimming cut 5 bases from V and 8 bases from J; bases unmatched to any gene: 10. The CDR3 is 15 amino acids. Per the germline V gene, CDR1 is SEHNR and CDR2 is FQNEAQ (reference sequence). The CDR3 loop reads CASSRGGREGDEQFF. CDR3 nucleotides: TGTGCCAGCAGCCGCGGAGGGCGGGAGGGCGATGAGCAGTTCTTC.

This clonotype has a count of ten or more. The rearrangement links TRBV20-1 to TRBJ1-1; D remains unclear. This CDR3 comprises 14 residues. From germline, CDR1 is DFQATT and CDR2 SNEGSKA (reference sequence). Trimming removed 1 base at V and 0 bases at J, with 9 bases between. CDR3 sequence (DNA): TGCAGTGCTAGAGTGGCGGCAATGAACACTGAAGCTTTCTTT. It encodes CSARVAAMNTEAFF.

There are many counts of this clonotype. The rearrangement joins TRBV10-3 to TRBJ2-2, with unresolved D. There are 15 residues in the CDR3. V was clipped by 11 bases and J by 0 bases, with 16 bases between them. From germline, CDR1 is ENHRY and CDR2 SYGVKD. The DNA of the CDR3 is TGTGCCGTCAACCGTGAGATAACGAACACCGGGGAGCTGTTTTTT. As protein: CAVNREITNTGELFF.

For this clonotype: An end of the junction differs from the germline gene, which may be a read error. The CDR3 DNA reads as TGTGCCAGCAACTTAGGAACAGCAGGGCACACCGGGGAGCTGTTTTTT. It codes for CASNLGTAGHTGELFF. This chain joins TRBV11-2 and TRBJ2-2; perhaps TRBD1 as D (5 bases). Germline V lookup: CDR1 SGHAT, CDR2 FQNNGV. This CDR3 has 16 amino acids.

This clonotype came up many times. The J gene is TRBJ1-6, the V gene TRBV7-2; D call uncertain. The CDR3 sequence is 15 residues long. V was pared by 1 base and J by 0 bases, with 4 bases between. Germline assignment: CDR1 SGHTA and CDR2 FQGNSA. This chain's CDR3 is CASSLDSSYNSPLHF. The CDR3, as DNA: TGTGCCAGCAGCTTAGACAGCTCCTATAATTCACCCCTCCACTTT.

This clonotype was counted ten times or more. The chain employs TRBV9 and TRBJ1-2, with a weak D call TRBD1 (5 bases). CDR3 length: 16 residues. V was pared by 0 bases and J by 0 bases, with 12 bases between. The V gene's germline CDR1 is SGDLS and CDR2 YYNGEE. In DNA, the CDR3 is TGTGCCAGCAGCGTAGATCCGGGGGATCCTAACTATGGCTACACCTTC. It encodes CASSVDPGDPNYGYTF.

This clonotype was seen a few times. The gene calls are TRBV9 and TRBJ1-4; 8 positions match TRBD1. Germline assignment: CDR1 SGDLS and CDR2 YYNGEE. This CDR3 region has 17 residues. V shed 0 bases, J shed 7 bases, and the junction held 11 bases outside the gene matches. This chain's CDR3 is CASSVAPGGTGSEKLFF. The CDR3 DNA reads as TGTGCCAGCAGCGTAGCCCCCGGGGGGACAGGAAGTGAAAAACTGTTTTTT. The full variable domain, completed using reference TRBV9 and TRBJ1-4, is DSGVTQTPKHLITATGQRVTLRCSPRSGDLSVYWYQQSLDQGLQFLIQYYNGEERAKGNILERFSAQQFPDLHSELNLSSLELGDSALYFCASSVAPGGTGSEKLFFGSGTQLSVL.